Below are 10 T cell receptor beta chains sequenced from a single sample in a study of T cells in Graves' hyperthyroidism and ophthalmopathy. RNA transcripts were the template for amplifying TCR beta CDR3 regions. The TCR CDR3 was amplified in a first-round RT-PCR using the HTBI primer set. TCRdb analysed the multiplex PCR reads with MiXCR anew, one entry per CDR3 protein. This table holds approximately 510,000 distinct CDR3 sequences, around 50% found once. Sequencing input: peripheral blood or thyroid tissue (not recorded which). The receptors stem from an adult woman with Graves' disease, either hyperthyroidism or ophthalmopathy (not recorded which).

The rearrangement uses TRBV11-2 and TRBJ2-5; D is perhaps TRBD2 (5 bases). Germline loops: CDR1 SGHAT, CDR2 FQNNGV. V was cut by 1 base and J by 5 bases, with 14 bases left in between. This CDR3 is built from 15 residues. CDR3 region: CASSLGLATPETQYF. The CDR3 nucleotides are TGTGCCAGCAGCTTAGGTCTAGCTACGCCGGAGACCCAGTACTTC.

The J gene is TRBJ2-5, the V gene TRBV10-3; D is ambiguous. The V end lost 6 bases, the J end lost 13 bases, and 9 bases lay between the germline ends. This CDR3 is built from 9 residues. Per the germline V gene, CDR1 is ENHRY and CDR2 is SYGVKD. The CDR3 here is CAISLDLYF. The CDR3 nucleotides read TGTGCCATCAGCTTGGACCTGTACTTC.

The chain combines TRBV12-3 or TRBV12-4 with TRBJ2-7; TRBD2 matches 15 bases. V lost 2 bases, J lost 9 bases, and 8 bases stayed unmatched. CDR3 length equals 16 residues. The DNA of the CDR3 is TGTGCCAGCAGTTTAAGGGGGACTAGCGGGAGGAATATGCAGTACTTC. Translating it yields CASSLRGTSGRNMQYF.

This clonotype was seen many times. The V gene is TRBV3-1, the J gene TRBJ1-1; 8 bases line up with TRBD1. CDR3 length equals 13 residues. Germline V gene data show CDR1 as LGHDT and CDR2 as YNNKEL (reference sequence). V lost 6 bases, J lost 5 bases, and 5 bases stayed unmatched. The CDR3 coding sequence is TGTGCCAGCAGACCTACAGGGGGGACTGAAGCTTTCTTT. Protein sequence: CASRPTGGTEAFF.

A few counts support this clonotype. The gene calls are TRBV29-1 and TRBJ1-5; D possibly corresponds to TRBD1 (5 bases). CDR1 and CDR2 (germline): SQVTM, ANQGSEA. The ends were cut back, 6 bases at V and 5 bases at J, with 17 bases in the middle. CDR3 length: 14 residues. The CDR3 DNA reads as TGCAGCGTGAAAATCGGGACTCTCGATCAGCCCCAGCATTTT. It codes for CSVKIGTLDQPQHF.

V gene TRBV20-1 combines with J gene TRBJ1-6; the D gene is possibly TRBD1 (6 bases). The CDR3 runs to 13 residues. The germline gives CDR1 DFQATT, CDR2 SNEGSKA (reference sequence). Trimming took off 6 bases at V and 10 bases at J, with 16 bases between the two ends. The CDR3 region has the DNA TGCAGTGCAGTGGAAACAGGGTTATCACCCCTCCACTTT. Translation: CSAVETGLSPLHF.

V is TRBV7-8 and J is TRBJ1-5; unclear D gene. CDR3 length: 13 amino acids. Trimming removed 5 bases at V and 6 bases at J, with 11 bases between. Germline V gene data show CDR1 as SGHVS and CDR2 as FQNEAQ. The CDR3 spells CASSPVLGQPQHF. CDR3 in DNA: TGTGCCAGCAGCCCCGTCCTGGGTCAGCCCCAGCATTTT.

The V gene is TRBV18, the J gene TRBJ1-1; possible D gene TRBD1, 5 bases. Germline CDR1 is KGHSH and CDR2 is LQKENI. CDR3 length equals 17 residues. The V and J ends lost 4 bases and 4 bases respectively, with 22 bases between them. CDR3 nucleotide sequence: TGTGCCAGCTCACAAAACCAGGGAGGTCCTTATGGCACTGAAGCTTTCTTT. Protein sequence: CASSQNQGGPYGTEAFF.

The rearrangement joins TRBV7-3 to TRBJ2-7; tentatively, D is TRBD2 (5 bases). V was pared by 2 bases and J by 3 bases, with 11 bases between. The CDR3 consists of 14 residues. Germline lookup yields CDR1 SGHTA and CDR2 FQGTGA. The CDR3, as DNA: TGTGCCAGCAGCTTAGACTACAGAGACTACGAGCAGTACTTC. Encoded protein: CASSLDYRDYEQYF.

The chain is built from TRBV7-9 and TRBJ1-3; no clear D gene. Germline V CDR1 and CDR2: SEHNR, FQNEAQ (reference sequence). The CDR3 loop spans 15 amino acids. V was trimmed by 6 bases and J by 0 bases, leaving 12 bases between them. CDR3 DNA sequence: TGTGCCAGCAGTTACCAGAAAAGCTCTGGAAACACCATATATTTT. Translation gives CASSYQKSSGNTIYF.